Shown below are 16 T cell receptor beta chains from a single sample sequenced in a study of blood T cell repertoires in COVID-19. Clones were sequenced by immunoSEQ multiplex PCR, and TCRdb holds only the in-frame ones, with some missing. The repertoire holds around 78,000 clones, with 70% to 90% as singletons. The sample consisted of peripheral blood. These receptors were taken from a man aged 65 to 79 with active or convalescent COVID-19.

This clone has just one count. The chain is built from TRBV7-9 and TRBJ2-3; TRBD2 aligns across 14 bases. Germline CDR1 reads SEHNR; CDR2 reads FQNEAQ (reference sequence). This CDR3 spans 13 amino acids. J was trimmed by 4 bases and V by 9 bases; bases with no gene match: 0. CDR3 sequence reads: CARGLAGADTQYF. DNA for the CDR3: TGTGCCAGGGGACTAGCGGGAGCAGATACGCAGTATTTT.

V gene TRBV12-3 or TRBV12-4 combines with J gene TRBJ1-1, with D possibly TRBD1 on 5 matching bases. Trimming removed 3 bases from V and 9 bases from J, with 14 bases in between. This CDR3 has 13 residues. The CDR3 DNA reads TGTGCCAGCAGTTTTCTGGAGGGGACTCAAGCTTTCTTT. It yields the protein CASSFLEGTQAFF.

The chain uses TRBV3-1 (or the pseudogene TRBV3-2) and TRBJ2-3; 7 nucleotides match TRBD2. Trimming removed 4 bases from V and 7 bases from J; junction bases left unmatched: 17. This CDR3 is built from 17 residues. Germline-derived CDR1 and CDR2 are LGHDT and YNNKEL (reference sequence). The CDR3 DNA follows: TGTGCCAGCAGCCCCCGGGGTAAGCGGGGCCCCGGAAATACGCAGTATTTT. It is translated as CASSPRGKRGPGNTQYF.

V usage is TRBV7-2 and J usage is TRBJ1-2; no firm D call. CDR1 is SGHTA, CDR2 FQGNSA, per germline. This CDR3 contains 14 residues. V lost 0 bases and J 5 bases, leaving 10 bases between the germline ends. CDR3 region: CASSLAEGAYGYTF. Here the CDR3 DNA reads TGTGCCAGCAGCTTAGCAGAGGGAGCGTATGGCTACACCTTC.

The chain carries TRBV5-4 and TRBJ2-5; the match to TRBD2 covers 12 bases. This CDR3 is 16 amino acids long. With V trimmed by 4 bases and J by 4 bases, 8 bases remained unmatched. Germline CDR1 SGHNT, CDR2 YYREEE (reference sequence). DNA of the CDR3: TGTGCCAGCAGCGCGAGACTAGCGGGAGTTGGAGAGACCCAGTACTTC. This encodes CASSARLAGVGETQYF.

V and J are TRBV29-1 and TRBJ2-7; tentatively, D is TRBD2 (6 bases). This CDR3 is 12 amino acids long. The V and J ends lost 4 bases and 6 bases respectively, with 13 bases between them. The V gene's germline CDR1 is SQVTM and CDR2 ANQGSEA. CDR3 DNA sequence: TGCAGCGTTGTGGGGGGTGGGTTCGAGCAGTACTTC. It specifies CSVVGGGFEQYF.

This rearrangement joins TRBV6-5 to TRBJ2-1; possible D gene TRBD2, 6 bases. In germline, CDR1 is MNHEY, CDR2 SVGAGI. Trimming removed 0 bases from V and 10 bases from J, with 10 bases in between. This CDR3 contains 13 residues. The CDR3: CASSYSLAQEQFF. CDR3 DNA sequence: TGTGCCAGCAGTTACTCGCTAGCGCAGGAGCAGTTCTTC.

J is TRBJ2-5 and V is TRBV5-5; 8 bases line up with TRBD2. The V segment lost 4 bases and the J segment 6 bases; nucleotides outside the gene matches: 5. CDR1 and CDR2 (germline): SGHKS, YYEKEE (reference sequence). The CDR3 runs 13 residues. DNA for the CDR3: TGTGCCAGCAGCCTGACTAGCGATCAGACCCAGTACTTC. It is translated as CASSLTSDQTQYF.

This chain links TRBV6-2 or TRBV6-3 with TRBJ2-3; no clear D. Trimming left V 2 bases short and J 5 bases short, with 5 bases between. Per germline, CDR1 MNHEY and CDR2 SVGEGT. The CDR3 totals 12 residues. CDR3 sequence reads: CASSYTRDTQYF. Here the CDR3 DNA reads TGTGCCAGCAGTTACACCAGAGATACGCAGTATTTT.

The DNA of the CDR3 is TGTGCCAGCAGCTTAGTAGGGGGGGCTGAAGCTTTCTTT. Translating it yields CASSLVGGAEAFF. The chain employs TRBV7-2 and TRBJ1-1; a possible D gene is TRBD1 (6 bases). Per germline, CDR1 SGHTA and CDR2 FQGNSA. CDR3 size: 13 residues. The V and J ends lost 1 base and 6 bases respectively, with 9 bases between them.

This chain uses TRBV3-1 (or the pseudogene TRBV3-2) with TRBJ1-4; 9 bases are shared with TRBD1. V lost 2 bases to trimming and J lost 4 bases; unmatched junction nucleotides: 2. CDR3 length: 15 residues. Germline CDR1 is LGHDT and CDR2 is YNNKEL (reference sequence). CDR3 sequence reads: CASSQTGGFNEKLFF. The CDR3 DNA sequence: TGTGCCAGCAGCCAAACAGGGGGCTTTAATGAAAAACTGTTTTTT.

The chain employs TRBV30 and TRBJ1-3; a weak D match, TRBD1 (6 bases). The CDR3 contains 15 residues. From germline, CDR1 is GTSNPN and CDR2 SVGIG (reference sequence). Trimming shortened V by 4 bases and J by 8 bases, and 21 bases separated the two germline ends. CDR3 loop: CAWTSPGQAQDTIYF. The CDR3, as DNA: TGTGCCTGGACCTCCCCGGGACAAGCGCAGGACACCATATATTTT.

This clone was found a few times. J is TRBJ2-3 and V is TRBV18; D gene ambiguous. Looked up from germline, CDR1 is KGHSH and CDR2 is LQKENI. Trimming removed 3 bases from V and 6 bases from J, with 10 bases in between. CDR3 length equals 13 residues. This CDR3 reads CASSPPVRDTQYF. CDR3 DNA sequence: TGTGCCAGCTCACCCCCCGTACGGGATACGCAGTATTTT.

V gene TRBV7-9 combines with J gene TRBJ2-2; D perhaps matches TRBD1 (6 bases). V gave up 5 bases and J gave up 4 bases, with 14 bases separating them. The CDR3 is 15 amino acids. Germline CDR1 and CDR2: SEHNR and FQNEAQ (reference sequence). The CDR3 bases are TGTGCCAGCAGCGTAGGGGGAGTGGGCACCGGGGAGCTGTTTTTT. Its protein product is CASSVGGVGTGELFF.

The genes are TRBV6-1 and TRBJ2-1; TRBD2 agrees at 12 bases. Germline V gives CDR1 MNHNS, CDR2 SASEGT. With 1 base clipped from V and 7 bases from J, the junction kept 8 bases outside the gene matches. The CDR3 length is 17 residues. The CDR3 nucleotides are TGTGCCAGCAGTGAAGACGGCGGACTAGCGGGAACAAATGAGCAGTTCTTC. Residues: CASSEDGGLAGTNEQFF.

The gene calls are TRBV10-3 and TRBJ1-1; possible D gene TRBD1, 5 bases. Per germline, CDR1 ENHRY and CDR2 SYGVKD. The CDR3 covers 14 residues. The ends were cut back, 2 bases at V and 0 bases at J, with 7 bases in the middle. CDR3 in amino acids: CAISEGRVNTEAFF. The CDR3 bases are TGTGCCATCAGTGAGGGCAGGGTGAACACTGAAGCTTTCTTT.